The 7 T cell receptor beta chains presented below share a single source sample, sequenced in a study of cytomegalovirus exposure and HLA in healthy donors. The primer mix had 60 Vbeta and 13 Jbeta primers. Only in-frame clones appear in the TCRdb table, and some are missing; sequencing was by immunoSEQ multiplex PCR. The data contain under 200,000 clones, roughly 80% of them singletons. The sample was PBMCs. The receptor source for this set is a man younger than 45 in good health and CMV-seronegative.

The genes are TRBV7-8 and TRBJ1-5, with D possibly being TRBD1 (6 bases). Trimming took off 5 bases at V and 5 bases at J, with 13 bases between the two ends. The CDR3 spans 14 residues. Germline V gene lookup returns CDR1 SGHVS and CDR2 FQNEAQ. Here the CDR3 reads CASSPRDTDQPQHF. The DNA for the CDR3 is TGTGCCAGCAGCCCTCGGGACACCGATCAGCCCCAGCATTTT.

The genes are TRBV28 and TRBJ1-2; 8 nucleotides match TRBD1. Trimming at V came to 7 bases and at J to 2 bases, leaving 15 bases not matched to a gene. Germline V CDR1 and CDR2: MDHEN, SYDVKM. The CDR3 is made up of 17 amino acids. The CDR3 loop is CASTRDVQGARNYGYTF. CDR3 sequence (DNA): TGTGCCAGCACCCGCGACGTGCAGGGGGCGCGAAACTATGGCTACACCTTC.

The genes are TRBV7-2 and TRBJ2-7, with D tentatively TRBD2 (5 bases). The CDR3 runs to 13 residues. The V end lost 3 bases, the J end lost 3 bases, and 9 bases lay between the germline ends. Germline-derived CDR1 and CDR2 are SGHTA and FQGNSA. The CDR3 nucleotides read TGTGCCAGCAGCTTCGGGGTTTTCTACGAGCAGTACTTC. This codes for CASSFGVFYEQYF.

The rearrangement uses TRBV5-1 and TRBJ2-1; 8 nucleotides line up with TRBD1. Germline V gives CDR1 SGHRS, CDR2 YFSETQ. This CDR3 spans 17 amino acids. The V segment lost 0 bases and the J segment 6 bases; nucleotides outside the gene matches: 11. CDR3 DNA sequence: TGCGCCAGCAGCTTGGCCCGGGACAGGTTTGACCCCAATGAGCAGTTCTTC. Encoded protein: CASSLARDRFDPNEQFF.

The V and J genes are TRBV28 and TRBJ1-2; possibly TRBD1 for D (6 bases). This CDR3 has 13 residues. Trimming left V 2 bases short and J 5 bases short, with 9 bases between. The V gene's germline CDR1 is MDHEN and CDR2 SYDVKM. The CDR3 coding sequence is TGTGCCAGCAGTTTAATAGGGGGATATGGCTACACCTTC. It specifies CASSLIGGYGYTF.

The chain recombines TRBV4-1 with TRBJ1-3; no firm D call. Trimming cost V 3 bases and J 0 bases, with 21 bases left between them. Germline V gene data show CDR1 as MGHRA and CDR2 as YSYEKL. The CDR3 runs to 19 residues. CDR3 in DNA: TGCGCCAGCAGCCATCCCTCTAGCCCTGGGCTGTCCTCTGGAAACACCATATATTTT. This codes for CASSHPSSPGLSSGNTIYF.

The CDR3 DNA sequence: TGTGCCAGCAGCGGACGGGGACAGAGCTCCTACAATGAGCAGTTCTTC. Translated, it gives CASSGRGQSSYNEQFF. V gene TRBV7-6 combines with J gene TRBJ2-1, with 7 positions matching TRBD1. This CDR3 has 16 amino acids. Per the germline V gene, CDR1 is SGHVS and CDR2 is FNYEAQ. Trimming at V came to 5 bases and at J to 0 bases, leaving 7 bases not matched to a gene.